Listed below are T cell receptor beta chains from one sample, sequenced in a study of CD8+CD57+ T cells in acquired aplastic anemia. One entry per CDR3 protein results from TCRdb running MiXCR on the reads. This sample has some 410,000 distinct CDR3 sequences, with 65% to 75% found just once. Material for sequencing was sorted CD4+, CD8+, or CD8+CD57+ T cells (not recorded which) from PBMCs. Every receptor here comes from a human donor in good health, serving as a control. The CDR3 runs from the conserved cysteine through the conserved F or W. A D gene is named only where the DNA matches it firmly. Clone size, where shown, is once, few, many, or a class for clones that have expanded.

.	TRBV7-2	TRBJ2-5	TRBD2	TGTGCCAGCACCCACGTGGGCGGGGGGGACGGGACCCAGTACTTC	CASTHVGGGDGTQYF
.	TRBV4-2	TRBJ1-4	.	TGTGCCAGCAGCCAAGACCACTTTTTTAGGACTAATGAAAAACTGTTTTTT	CASSQDHFFRTNEKLFF
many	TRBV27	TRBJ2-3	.	TGTGCCAGCGGTTCGGGGGAAGATACGCAGTATTTT	CASGSGEDTQYF
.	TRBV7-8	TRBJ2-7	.	TGTGCCAGCAGCCGGACCAGCGAAGAGAACGAGCAGTACTTC	CASSRTSEENEQYF
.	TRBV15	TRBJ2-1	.	TGTGCCACCAGCAGAGATCGGACAGCCAGAACAGACAATGAGCAGTTCTTC	CATSRDRTARTDNEQFF
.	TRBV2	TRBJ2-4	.	TGTGCCAGCAGGGCAGGGTTATCCAAAAACATTCAGTACTTC	CASRAGLSKNIQYF
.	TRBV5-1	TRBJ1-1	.	TGCGCCAGCAGCGGCGGGAGCAAGAACACTGAAGCTTTCTTT	CASSGGSKNTEAFF
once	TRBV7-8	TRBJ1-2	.	TGTGCCAGCAGCTTACTTTCGAACACTGAAGCTTTCTTTACCTTC	CASSLLSNTEAFFTF
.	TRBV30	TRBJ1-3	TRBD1	TGTGTCTGGAGCGACCAACCGGGACAGGAATATTTT	CVWSDQPGQEYF
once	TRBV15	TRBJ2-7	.	TGTGCCACCAGCGGGCGAGGCGCCTACGAGCAGTACTTC	CATSGRGAYEQYF
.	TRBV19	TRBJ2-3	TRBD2	TGTGCCAGTAGGGGGACTAGCGGGGACCCTAGCACAGATACGCAGTATTTT	CASRGTSGDPSTDTQYF
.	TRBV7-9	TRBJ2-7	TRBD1	TGTGCCAGCAGTGGGACAGGCGGCACCGATACGCACTTC	CASSGTGGTDTHF
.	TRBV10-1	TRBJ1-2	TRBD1	TGTGCCAGCAGACCCGGGGGGGACAGGGCCCAATATGGCTACACCTTC	CASRPGGDRAQYGYTF
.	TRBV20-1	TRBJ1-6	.	TGCAGTGCGGAGCCCATAGGGGGTTACACCCTCCACTTT	CSAEPIGGYTLHF
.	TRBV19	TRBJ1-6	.	TGTGCCAGTAGTACCGGACAGTCCACTTCACCCCTCCACTTT	CASSTGQSTSPLHF
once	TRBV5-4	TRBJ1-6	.	TGTGCCAGCAGCCAAGAGAGGGTCGGGACCCTCCACTTT	CASSQERVGTLHF
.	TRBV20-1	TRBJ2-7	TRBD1	TGCAGTGCTTGGGACAGGGAGTACGAGCAGTACTTC	CSAWDREYEQYF
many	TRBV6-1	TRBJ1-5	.	TGTGCCAGCAGTGAGTGGGGACGGCAGCCCCAGCATTTT	CASSEWGRQPQHF
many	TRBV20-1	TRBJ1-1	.	TGCAGTTCGACGGTTGGGGCCGCTGAAGCTTTCTTT	CSSTVGAAEAFF
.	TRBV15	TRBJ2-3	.	TGTGCCACCCAGAGGGGCCAGACTACAGATACGCAGTATTTT	CATQRGQTTDTQYF
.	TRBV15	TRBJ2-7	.	TGTGCCACCAGCTCATACAGTTATCTCAACCAGCCGCAGCACTTC	CATSSYSYLNQPQHF
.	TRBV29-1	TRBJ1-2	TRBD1	TGCAGCGGGACCATACAGGGGGGAACTGGCTACACCTTC	CSGTIQGGTGYTF
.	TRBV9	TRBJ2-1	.	TGTGCCAGTAGCGTAGTCCTGAAGTACAAAGATCAGTTCTTC	CASSVVLKYKDQFF
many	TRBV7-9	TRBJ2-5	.	TGTGCCAGCAGCAGAGGACAGTCCCCAGAGACCCAGTACTTC	CASSRGQSPETQYF
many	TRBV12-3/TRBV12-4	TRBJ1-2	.	TGTGCCAGCAGTTTGGGAATCTCAGGCTATGGCTACACCTTC	CASSLGISGYGYTF
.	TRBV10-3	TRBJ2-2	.	TGTGCCATCAGTGAGTCGTTCGACACCGGGGAGCTGTTTTTT	CAISESFDTGELFF
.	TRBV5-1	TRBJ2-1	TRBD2	TGCGCCAGCAGCGTGGAAGTAGCGGGGGGGAGTGAGCAGTTCTTC	CASSVEVAGGSEQFF
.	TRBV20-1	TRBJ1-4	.	TGCAGTGCTAGAAGCGGGGCGCACTACGTTTTT	CSARSGAHYVF
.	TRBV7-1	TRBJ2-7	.	TGTGCCAGCAGCTCCCACGGGGAACTGAACACAGATCAGTACTTC	CASSSHGELNTDQYF
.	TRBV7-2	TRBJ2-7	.	TGTGCCAGCAGCCAAGCCGTATTCAGCGAGCAGTACTTC	CASSQAVFSEQYF
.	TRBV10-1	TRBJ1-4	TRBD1	TGCGCCACCGCTCGGGACAGCAAAACAACTAATGAAAAACTGTTTTTT	CATARDSKTTNEKLFF
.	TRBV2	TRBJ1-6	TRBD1	TGTGCCAGCACCCGACAGGGGGCGCCTAATTCACCCCTCCACTTT	CASTRQGAPNSPLHF
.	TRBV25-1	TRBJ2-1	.	TGTAGCAGCAGTGCCCCGCCGGGGAAGAAGTTCAATGAGCAGTTCTTC	CSSSAPPGKKFNEQFF
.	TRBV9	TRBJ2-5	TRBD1	TGTGCCAGCAGCGTAGATACCGGGACAGGGCCGAGAGAGACCCAGTACTTC	CASSVDTGTGPRETQYF
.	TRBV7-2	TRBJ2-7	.	TGTGCCAGCAGCGGGAGTCGGTCCTACATTGAGCAGTACTTC	CASSGSRSYIEQYF
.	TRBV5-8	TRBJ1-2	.	TGTGCCAGCAGCCACGAGGGGGGCCCAGGCTACACCTTC	CASSHEGGPGYTF
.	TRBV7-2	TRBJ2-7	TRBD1	TGCGCCAGCAGCCATGGACAGGGGTCCGGGCGTGGGGAGCAGTACTTC	CASSHGQGSGRGEQYF
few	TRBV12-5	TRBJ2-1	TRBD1	TGTGCTAGTAGTTTGACCGGGACAGGGGCAAATGAGCAGTTCTTC	CASSLTGTGANEQFF
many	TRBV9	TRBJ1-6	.	TGTGCCAGCAGCGTAGGGGGCCAGCGGGGGAATTCACCCCTCCACTTT	CASSVGGQRGNSPLHF
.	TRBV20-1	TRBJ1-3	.	TGCAGTGCTAGAGGGTTAGGGTCTGGAAACACCATATATTTT	CSARGLGSGNTIYF
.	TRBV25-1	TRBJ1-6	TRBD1	TGTGCCAGCAGCCCTGGACAGGGGGTTAACTCCTATAATTCACCCCTCCACTTT	CASSPGQGVNSYNSPLHF
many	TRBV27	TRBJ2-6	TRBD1	TGTGCCAGCAGCCATACTCAGGGGGCTGGGGCCAACGTCCTGACTTTC	CASSHTQGAGANVLTF
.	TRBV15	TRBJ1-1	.	TGTGCCACCAGCAGAGAACGCGTGGAGTTCATGAACACTGAAGCTTTCTTT	CATSRERVEFMNTEAFF
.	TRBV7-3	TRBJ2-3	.	TGTGCCAGCAGCTATACAGGGAGCGCGCCGAGACGATATTTT	CASSYTGSAPRRYF
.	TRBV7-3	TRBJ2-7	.	TGTGCCAGCAGCCTAGCCACGGGGCTCTCCTACGAGCAGTACTTC	CASSLATGLSYEQYF
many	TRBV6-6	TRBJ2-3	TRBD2	TGTGCCAGCACGCTAGCGGGGGCAGATACGCAGTATTTT	CASTLAGADTQYF
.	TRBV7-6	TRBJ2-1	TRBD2	TGTGCCAGCAGCCCAAGCGCCGGACTAGCGGGAGATTTAGGGAATGAGCAGTTCTTC	CASSPSAGLAGDLGNEQFF
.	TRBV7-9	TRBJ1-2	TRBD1	TGTGCCAGCAGCTCTGGTGGCGGAGGGGGCTCTGGCTTCACCTTC	CASSSGGGGGSGFTF
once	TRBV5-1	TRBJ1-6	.	TGCGCCAGCAGCTCAGACCTGACAGAAGAACCCCTCCACTTT	CASSSDLTEEPLHF
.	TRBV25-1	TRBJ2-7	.	TGTGCCAGCAGCTTGGCAGGACCGATGAGCTCCTACGAGCAGTACTTC	CASSLAGPMSSYEQYF
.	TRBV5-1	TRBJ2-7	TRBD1	TGCGTCAGCAGCCCCGGACAGGCGACCGCCTACGAGCAGTACTTC	CVSSPGQATAYEQYF
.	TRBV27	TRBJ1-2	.	TGTGCCAGCAGAGCCGGGACGCATGGCTACACCTTC	CASRAGTHGYTF
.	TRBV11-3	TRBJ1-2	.	TGTGCCAGCAGCTTGATAAGTTCACGGGACTATGGCTACACCTTC	CASSLISSRDYGYTF
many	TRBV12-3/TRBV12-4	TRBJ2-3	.	TGTGCCAGCAGTTTGAGGGGGTCGGATACGCAGTATTTT	CASSLRGSDTQYF
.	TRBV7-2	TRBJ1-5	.	TGTGCCAGCAGCCCCCGCGAGACAGACGTGTATGGCTATTTT	CASSPRETDVYGYF
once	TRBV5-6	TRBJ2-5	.	TGTGCCAGCAGCTATGGGATGTTCCAAGAGACCCAGTACTTC	CASSYGMFQETQYF
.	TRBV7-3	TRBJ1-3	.	TGTGCCAGCAGCAGAGATCGGAGCCTATATGACACCATATATTTT	CASSRDRSLYDTIYF
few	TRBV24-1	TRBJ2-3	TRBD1	TGTGCCACCAGTGACCTTGGGACAGCCAGCCCAGATACGCAGTATTTT	CATSDLGTASPDTQYF
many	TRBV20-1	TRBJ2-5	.	TGCAGTGCTAGTCCGGGTTTGGAGACCCAGTACTTC	CSASPGLETQYF
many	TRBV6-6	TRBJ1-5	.	TGTGCCAGCAGTGGAAACCAGGGGTTTGGGAGCAATCAGCCCCAGCATTTT	CASSGNQGFGSNQPQHF